This is a list of T cell receptor beta chains from one sample in a study of blood T cells in healthy people across ages. TCRdb re-called the 5' RACE reads with MiXCR, one entry per CDR3 protein. The table shows about 1.1 million distinct CDR3 sequences, with around two fifths occurring only once. Sequenced material: blood. These receptors all come from a man aged 18 to 29 in good health. Each CDR3 is given with its conserved first and last residue. The D gene is left open where the match is weak. For some rows the clone size is stated as once, few or many, or as a class when expanded; others skip it.

d_gene	v_gene	abundance	j_gene	CDR3aa	CDR3nt
.	TRBV4-1	many	TRBJ1-5	CASSQDPGGGSTNQPQHF	TGCGCCAGCAGCCAAGATCCCGGGGGGGGTTCCACCAATCAGCCCCAGCATTTT
.	TRBV4-2	.	TRBJ2-1	CASSQTRGGRNEQFF	TGTGCCAGCAGCCAGACGAGGGGGGGCCGGAATGAGCAGTTCTTC
TRBD1	TRBV27	.	TRBJ2-7	CASSQGARYEQYF	TGTGCCAGCAGTCAGGGGGCACGGTACGAGCAGTACTTC
.	TRBV20-1	.	TRBJ1-6	CSAIQGLALHF	TGCAGTGCTATCCAGGGTTTGGCCCTCCACTTT
.	TRBV12-3/TRBV12-4	.	TRBJ2-7	CASTESSYNEQYF	TGTGCCAGCACAGAATCGAGCTACAATGAGCAGTACTTC
.	TRBV12-3/TRBV12-4	.	TRBJ1-5	CASSPPGGDNQPQHF	TGTGCCAGCAGTCCCCCCGGGGGCGACAATCAGCCCCAGCATTTT
.	TRBV18	few	TRBJ2-5	CASSPRRQLQETQYF	TGTGCCAGCTCACCCCGCCGACAGCTACAAGAGACCCAGTACTTC
TRBD1	TRBV7-2	many	TRBJ2-1	CASSLDRGTFHEQFF	TGTGCCAGCAGCTTAGACAGGGGGACATTCCATGAGCAGTTCTTC
.	TRBV6-2/TRBV6-3	few	TRBJ1-2	CASSRDRTYGYTF	TGTGCCAGCAGCCGCGATAGGACTTATGGCTACACCTTC
.	TRBV15	.	TRBJ1-2	CATSGARANYGYTF	TGTGCCACCAGCGGGGCACGGGCTAACTATGGCTACACCTTC
.	TRBV4-3	.	TRBJ2-2	CASSQDRGSANTGELFF	TGCGCCAGCAGCCAAGATCGAGGGTCAGCGAACACCGGGGAGCTGTTTTTT
.	TRBV6-2/TRBV6-3	.	TRBJ1-6	CASSSGRRNNSPLHF	TGTGCCAGCAGCTCCGGACGTCGGAATAATTCACCCCTCCACTTT
TRBD1	TRBV25-1	.	TRBJ1-5	CASSDGGTGDYSNQPQHF	TGTGCCAGCAGTGATGGAGGGACAGGGGACTATAGCAATCAGCCCCAGCATTTT
.	TRBV9	.	TRBJ2-7	CASSAVYGFSYEQYF	TGTGCCAGCAGCGCCGTTTACGGGTTCTCCTACGAGCAGTACTTC
.	TRBV7-2	.	TRBJ2-3	CASSLESGPTDTQYF	TGTGCCAGCAGCTTAGAGTCAGGACCCACAGATACGCAGTATTTT
TRBD1	TRBV7-9	few	TRBJ1-1	CASSLVASQGAGPNTEAFF	TGTGCCAGCAGCTTAGTGGCTAGTCAGGGGGCCGGTCCGAACACTGAAGCTTTCTTT
.	TRBV27	.	TRBJ1-3	CASSLTGKSYRSGNTIYF	TGTGCCAGCAGTTTAACCGGGAAGTCCTATCGTTCTGGAAACACCATATATTTT
.	TRBV12-3/TRBV12-4	few	TRBJ1-5	CASSLEYSGRNSNQPQHF	TGTGCCAGCAGTTTAGAGTATTCAGGGCGGAATAGCAATCAGCCCCAGCATTTT
TRBD2	TRBV29-1	once	TRBJ2-7	CSVVTSGVGAYEQYF	TGCAGCGTCGTCACAAGCGGGGTTGGGGCCTACGAGCAGTACTTC
TRBD1	TRBV18	.	TRBJ1-2	CASSAKQGSFGYTF	TGTGCCAGCTCAGCGAAACAGGGGTCGTTCGGCTACACCTTC
TRBD2	TRBV6-1	few	TRBJ2-3	CASYPYAGGRDTQYF	TGTGCCAGTTACCCGTACGCGGGGGGCAGAGATACGCAGTATTTT
.	TRBV27	.	TRBJ2-3	CASSPQTLTDTQYF	TGTGCCAGCAGTCCCCAGACCCTGACAGATACGCAGTATTTT
.	TRBV20-1	few	TRBJ1-1	CSASDEPFEAFF	TGCAGTGCTTCTGACGAGCCCTTTGAAGCTTTCTTT
TRBD1	TRBV15	.	TRBJ1-1	CATSRDGTGDTEAFF	TGTGCCACCAGCAGAGATGGGACAGGGGACACTGAAGCTTTCTTT